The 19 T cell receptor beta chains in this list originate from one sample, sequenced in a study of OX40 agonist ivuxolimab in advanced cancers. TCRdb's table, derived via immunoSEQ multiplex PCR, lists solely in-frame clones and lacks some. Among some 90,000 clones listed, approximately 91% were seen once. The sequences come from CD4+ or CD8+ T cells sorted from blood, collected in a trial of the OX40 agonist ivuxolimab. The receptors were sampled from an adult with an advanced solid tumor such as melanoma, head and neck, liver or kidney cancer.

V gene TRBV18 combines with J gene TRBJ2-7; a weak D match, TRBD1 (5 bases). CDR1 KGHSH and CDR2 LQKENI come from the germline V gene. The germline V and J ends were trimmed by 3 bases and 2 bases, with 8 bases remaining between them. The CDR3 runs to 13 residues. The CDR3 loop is CASSPPQAYEQYF. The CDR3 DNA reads TGTGCCAGCTCACCCCCACAGGCCTACGAGCAGTACTTC.

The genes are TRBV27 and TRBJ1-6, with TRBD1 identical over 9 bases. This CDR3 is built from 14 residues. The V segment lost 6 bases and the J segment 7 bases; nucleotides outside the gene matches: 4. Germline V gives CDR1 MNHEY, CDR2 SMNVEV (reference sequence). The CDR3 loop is CASRRDRDNSPLHF. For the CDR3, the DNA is TGTGCCAGCAGACGGGACAGGGACAATTCACCCCTCCACTTT.

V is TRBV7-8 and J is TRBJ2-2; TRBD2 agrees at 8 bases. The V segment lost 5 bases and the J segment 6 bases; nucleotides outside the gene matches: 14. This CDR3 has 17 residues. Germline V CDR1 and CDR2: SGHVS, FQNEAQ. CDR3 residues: CASSPGGGSPLPGELFF. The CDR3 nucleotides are TGTGCCAGCAGCCCCGGGGGGGGGAGCCCCCTCCCCGGGGAGCTGTTTTTT. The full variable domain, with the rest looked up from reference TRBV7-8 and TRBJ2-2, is GAGVSQSPRYKVAKRGQDVALRCDPISGHVSLFWYQQALGQGPEFLTYFQNEAQLDKSGLPSDRFFAERPEGSVSTLKIQRTQQEDSAVYLCASSPGGGSPLPGELFFGEGSRLTVL.

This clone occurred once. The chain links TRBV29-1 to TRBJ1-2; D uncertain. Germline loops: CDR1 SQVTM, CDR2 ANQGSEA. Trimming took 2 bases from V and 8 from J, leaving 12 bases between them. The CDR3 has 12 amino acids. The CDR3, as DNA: TGCAGCGTTGAACCACGGGCGGGGGGCTACACCTTC. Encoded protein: CSVEPRAGGYTF. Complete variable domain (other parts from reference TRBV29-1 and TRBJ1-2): SAVISQKPSRDICQRGTSLTIQCQVDSQVTMMFWYRQQPGQSLTLIATANQGSEATYESGFVIDKFPISRPNLTFSTLTVSNMSPEDSSIYLCSVEPRAGGYTFGSGTRLTVV.

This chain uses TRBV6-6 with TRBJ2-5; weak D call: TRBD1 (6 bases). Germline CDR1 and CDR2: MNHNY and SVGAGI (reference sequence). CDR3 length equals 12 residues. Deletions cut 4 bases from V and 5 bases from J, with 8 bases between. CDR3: CASSSGDETQYF. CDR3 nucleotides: TGTGCCAGCAGTTCAGGGGACGAGACCCAGTACTTC.

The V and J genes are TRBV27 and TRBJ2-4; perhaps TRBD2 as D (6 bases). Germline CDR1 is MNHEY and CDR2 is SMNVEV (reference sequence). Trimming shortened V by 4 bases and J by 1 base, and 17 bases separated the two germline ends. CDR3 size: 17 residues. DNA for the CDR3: TGTGCCAGCAGTTACGGCCGGGGTGGAGGGGCCAAAAACATTCAGTACTTC. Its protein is CASSYGRGGGAKNIQYF.

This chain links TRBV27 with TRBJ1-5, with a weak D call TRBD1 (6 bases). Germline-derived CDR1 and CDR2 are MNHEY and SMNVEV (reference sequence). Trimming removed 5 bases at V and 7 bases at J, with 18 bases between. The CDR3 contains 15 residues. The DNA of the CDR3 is TGTGCCAGCAGTCAAAAGCTACAGGGCACGCAGCCCCAGCATTTT. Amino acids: CASSQKLQGTQPQHF.

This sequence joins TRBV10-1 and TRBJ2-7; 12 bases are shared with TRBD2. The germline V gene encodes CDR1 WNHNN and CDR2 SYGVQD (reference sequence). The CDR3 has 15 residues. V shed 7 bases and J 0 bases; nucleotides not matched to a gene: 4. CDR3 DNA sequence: TGCGCCAGCATGAGGACTAGCGGGAACTCCTACGAGCAGTACTTC. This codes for CASMRTSGNSYEQYF.

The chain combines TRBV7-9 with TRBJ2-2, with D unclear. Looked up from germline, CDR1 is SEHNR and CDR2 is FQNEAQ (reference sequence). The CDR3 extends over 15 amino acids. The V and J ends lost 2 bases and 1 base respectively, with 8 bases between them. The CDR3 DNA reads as TGTGCCAGCAGCTTAAGCCCGCGGAACACCGGGGAGCTGTTTTTT. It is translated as CASSLSPRNTGELFF. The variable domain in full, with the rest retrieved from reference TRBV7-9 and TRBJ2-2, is DTGVSQNPRHKITKRGQNVTFRCDPISEHNRLYWYRQTLGQGPEFLTYFQNEAQLEKSRLLSDRFSAERPKGSFSTLEIQRTEQGDSAMYLCASSLSPRNTGELFFGEGSRLTVL.

CDR3 nucleotide sequence: TGTGCCAGCAGTTGGACAGGAGACACTGAAGCTTTCTTT. It codes for CASSWTGDTEAFF. The gene calls are TRBV27 and TRBJ1-1; 7 nucleotides align to TRBD1. Germline V lookup: CDR1 MNHEY, CDR2 SMNVEV (reference sequence). There are 13 residues in the CDR3. Unmatched junction bases numbered 2, after V lost 4 bases and J lost 3 bases.

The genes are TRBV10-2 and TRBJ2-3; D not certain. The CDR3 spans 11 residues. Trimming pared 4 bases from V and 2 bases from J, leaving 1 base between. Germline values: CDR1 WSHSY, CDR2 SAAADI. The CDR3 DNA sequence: TGCGCCAGCAGTGCCACAGATACGCAGTATTTT. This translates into CASSATDTQYF.

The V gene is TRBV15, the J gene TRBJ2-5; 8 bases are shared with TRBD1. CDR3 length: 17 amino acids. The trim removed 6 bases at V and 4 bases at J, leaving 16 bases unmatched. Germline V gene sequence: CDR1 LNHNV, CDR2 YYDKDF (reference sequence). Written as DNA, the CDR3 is TGTGCCACCAGGCAGAGGAGGAACCAGGGGGCATCAGAGACCCAGTACTTC. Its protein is CATRQRRNQGASETQYF.

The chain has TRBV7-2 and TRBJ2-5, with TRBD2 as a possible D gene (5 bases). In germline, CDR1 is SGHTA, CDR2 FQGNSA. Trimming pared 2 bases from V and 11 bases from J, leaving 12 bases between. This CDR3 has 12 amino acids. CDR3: CASSLWERGQYF. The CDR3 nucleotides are TGTGCCAGCAGCTTATGGGAGCGAGGGCAGTACTTC.

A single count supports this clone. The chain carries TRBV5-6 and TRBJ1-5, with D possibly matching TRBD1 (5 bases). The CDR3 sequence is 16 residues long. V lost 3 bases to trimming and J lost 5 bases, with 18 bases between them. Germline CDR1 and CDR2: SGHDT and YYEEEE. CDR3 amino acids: CASSSSRSGTYQPQHF. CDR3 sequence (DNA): TGTGCCAGCAGCTCAAGCCGGTCCGGGACCTATCAGCCCCAGCATTTT.

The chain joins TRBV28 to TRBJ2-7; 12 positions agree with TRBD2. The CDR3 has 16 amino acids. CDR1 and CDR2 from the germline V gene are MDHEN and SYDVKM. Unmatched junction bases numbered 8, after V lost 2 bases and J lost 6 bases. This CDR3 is CASSLTTSGRIPEQYF. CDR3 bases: TGTGCCAGCAGTTTAACGACTAGCGGGAGAATTCCCGAGCAGTACTTC.

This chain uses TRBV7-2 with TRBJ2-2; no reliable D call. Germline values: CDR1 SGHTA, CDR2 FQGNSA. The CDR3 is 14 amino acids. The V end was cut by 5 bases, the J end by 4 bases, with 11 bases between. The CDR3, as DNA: TGTGCCAGCAGCGCGAGCTCGGGCACCGGGGAGCTGTTTTTT. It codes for CASSASSGTGELFF.

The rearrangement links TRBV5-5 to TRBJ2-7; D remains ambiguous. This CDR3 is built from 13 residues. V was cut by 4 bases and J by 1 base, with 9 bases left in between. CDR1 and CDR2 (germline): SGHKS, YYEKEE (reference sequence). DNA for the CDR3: TGTGCCAGCAGCCAGCGAGTGTCCTACGAGCAGTACTTC. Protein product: CASSQRVSYEQYF.

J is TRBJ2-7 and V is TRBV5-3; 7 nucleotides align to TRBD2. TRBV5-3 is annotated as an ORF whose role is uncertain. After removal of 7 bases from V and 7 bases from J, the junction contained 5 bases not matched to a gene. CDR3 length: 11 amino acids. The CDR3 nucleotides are TGTGCCAGACAAATCGGGAGGGAGCAGTACTTC. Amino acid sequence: CARQIGREQYF.

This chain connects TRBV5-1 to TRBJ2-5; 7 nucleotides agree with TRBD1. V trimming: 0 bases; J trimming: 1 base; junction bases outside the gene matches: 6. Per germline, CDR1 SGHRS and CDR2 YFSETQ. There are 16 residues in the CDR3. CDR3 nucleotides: TGCGCCAGCAGCTTGGCCGGGACAGCCTTCCAAGAGACCCAGTACTTC. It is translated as CASSLAGTAFQETQYF.